This TCR beta chain stems from a study of Ad26.COV2.S vaccination and SARS-CoV-2 variants. Across the study: Participants got Ad26.COV2.S intramuscularly, once or twice 56 days apart.

Treatment meaning: around 19 received Ad26.COV2.S at low or high dose, single or two shots; 5 received placebo; per-sample allocation not given. At day 63 after the first vaccine or placebo injection, samples were drawn. The data were produced by immunoSEQ multiplex PCR, yet TCRdb's version contains in-frame clones alone and is incomplete. The table includes 380,000 or so clones, approximately 86% detected once. CDR1 and CDR2 (germline): MDHEN, SYDVKM. This CDR3 is 15 amino acids long. Unmatched junction bases numbered 13, after V lost 4 bases and J lost 7 bases. The chain carries TRBV28 and TRBJ2-7; TRBD1 aligns across 7 bases. The specimen comprised peripheral blood, sampled in a trial of Ad26.COV2.S vaccine versus placebo. This receptor was obtained from a person between 18 and 65 years old who received the Ad26.COV2.S COVID-19 vaccine or a placebo. CDR3 bases: TGTGCCAGCAGTTCGGGCGGACAGGACCTTTTGGAGCAGTACTTC. Its translation is CASSSGGQDLLEQYF.